This T cell receptor (beta chain) was sequenced during a study of blood T cells in healthy people across ages (dated by TCRdb to the mid-2010s). Background for the entire study: In model experiments, template switching captured roughly one uniquely barcoded TCR beta cDNA molecule for every two T cells. Using deep sequencing normalized with unique cDNA molecular identifiers, the study measured how TCR beta repertoire diversity changes with age. The donors were divided into four age groups: young (average around 15 years), middle-aged (around 37), aged (roughly 66) and long-lived (about 84). To avoid experimental bias, donors of different ages were randomly spread across the sequencing lanes. Using the same blood draw, the study looked at two additional independent replicas of 1 million unique cDNA reads for two donors, one aged 18 to 30 and the other aged 80 or older.

The research as a whole found: Observed TCR beta diversity correlated strongly with the percentage of naive T cells measured by flow cytometry. Compared with the aged group, more naive CD4+ T cells, fewer expanded clones and increased TCR diversity were shown by the long-lived group, suggesting age selection. Bulk unsorted PBMC profiling prevented conclusive comparison of naive and antigen-experienced compartments. Estimates of total diversity based on one million sequenced T cells were considered lower bounds and underestimates. As age increased, observed TCR beta diversity per million T cells dropped in a roughly linear way, and a significant reduction was already evident by age about 40. Because donor CMV infection status was unknown, age-related changes in expanded clonotypes were potentially confounded.

Systemically healthy Caucasian individuals from Russia, 35 to 50 in total and aged roughly 6 to 100 years, were included as donors. Each donor gave roughly 11 milliliters of peripheral blood, drawn into EDTA-treated Vacutainer tubes. PBMCs were isolated by Ficoll-Paque density-gradient centrifugation, with at least 6.5 million obtained per sample. Total RNA was extracted from PBMCs with Trizol reagent, with at least 5 micrograms obtained per sample. The percentages of naive CD45RAhigh/CD27high T cells were determined by flow cytometry on a PBMC aliquot from every donor. This clonotype was seen only a few times. Its cognate antigen has yet to be identified. No per-base quality is available; no much larger clone lies one base away. Its CDR3 holds 16 amino acids, cysteine through phenylalanine. The only DNA kept is the CDR3, 48 bases in frame from the first base. CDR1 DFQATT and CDR2 SNEGSKA are derived from the germline V gene (reference sequence). V is reduced by 3 bases and J by 0 bases, leaving a spacing of 12 bases between them.

The library was produced with 5' RACE. Data came from an Illumina HiSeq 2500. A second PCR of about 6 to 11 cycles was performed with a sample-barcoded 5' primer and a J-beta primer mix. A unique molecular identifier was introduced onto each TCR beta cDNA molecule by a template-switch 5' adaptor carrying 12 random nucleotides. At least 2.5 million CDR3-containing paired-end reads were obtained from each sample. The Mint cDNA synthesis kit, primed by a TRBC-specific oligonucleotide, was used to synthesize first-strand cDNA from all RNA. After uracil-DNA glycosylase treatment, a first 18-cycle PCR used universal primers M1SS and BC2_uni_R on all cDNA. As for the original processing: Each sample was normalized by randomly selecting 1 million high-quality reads, each carrying a distinct molecular identifier. Reads sharing molecular identifiers were discarded rather than binned into consensus sequences. MiTCR, set to a Q25 quality threshold and the strictest error-elimination algorithm, was used for CDR3 identification, clonotype clustering and error correction. Lower-bound total TCR beta diversity was estimated with a nonparametric unseen species model using Euler transformation. TCRdb redid the processing of the public reads, applying fastp at Q25 and MiXCR, and retained in-frame beta chains. CDR3 protein sequences are deduplicated, and each keeps its most common genes and DNA. It is TCRdb's table, rather than the study itself, that gives the V and J calls and clone size. This sample gives fewer than 800,000 distinct CDR3 sequences in total; around 48% of them show up just once. The ten largest clones add up to around 32% of the sample.

Sequenced: blood. The sequence derives from an older woman in good health. This receptor chain uses TRBV20-1 and TRBJ2-6, with TRBD2 perhaps the D gene, on 6 matching bases. The CDR3 in this case is CSASTFGSSGANVLTF. The sequence in DNA is TGCAGTGCTAGCACATTCGGGAGCTCTGGGGCCAACGTCCTGACTTTC.